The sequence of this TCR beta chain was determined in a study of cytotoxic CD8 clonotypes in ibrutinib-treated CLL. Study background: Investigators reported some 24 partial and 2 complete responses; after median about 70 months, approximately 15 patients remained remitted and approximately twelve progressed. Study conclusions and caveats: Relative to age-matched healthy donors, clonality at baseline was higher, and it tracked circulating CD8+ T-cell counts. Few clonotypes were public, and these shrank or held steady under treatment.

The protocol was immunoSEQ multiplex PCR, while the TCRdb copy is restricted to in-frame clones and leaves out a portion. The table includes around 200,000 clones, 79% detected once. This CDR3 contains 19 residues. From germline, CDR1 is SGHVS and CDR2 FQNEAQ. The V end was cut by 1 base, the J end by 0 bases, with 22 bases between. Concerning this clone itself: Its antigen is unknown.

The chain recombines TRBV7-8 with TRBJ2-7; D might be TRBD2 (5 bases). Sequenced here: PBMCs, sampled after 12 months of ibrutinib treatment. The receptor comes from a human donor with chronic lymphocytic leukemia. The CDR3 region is CASSLVRSWFDGLSYEQYF. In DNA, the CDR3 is TGTGCCAGCAGCTTAGTGCGGAGTTGGTTCGACGGACTCTCCTACGAGCAGTACTTC.